Below are 5 T cell receptor beta chains sequenced from a single sample in a study of OX40 agonist ivuxolimab in advanced cancers. The table came from immunoSEQ multiplex PCR; TCRdb's copy has only in-frame clones and leaves some out. The sample lists roughly 64,000 clones; around 87% were seen once. The starting material was CD4+ or CD8+ T cells sorted from blood, obtained in a trial of the OX40 agonist ivuxolimab. The receptors derive from an adult with an advanced solid tumor such as melanoma, head and neck, liver or kidney cancer.

This chain joins TRBV27 and TRBJ2-7; D call uncertain. CDR3 size: 15 residues. Trimming left V 7 bases short and J 5 bases short, with 21 bases between. CDR1 is MNHEY, CDR2 SMNVEV, per germline (reference sequence). CDR3 sequence reads: CASTRPEFTKHEQYF. The CDR3, as DNA: TGTGCCAGCACCCGCCCGGAGTTCACAAAGCACGAGCAGTACTTC.

This clone was observed a handful of times. The chain links TRBV19 to TRBJ2-7; D is undetermined. The ends were cut back, 3 bases at V and 1 base at J, with 13 bases in the middle. The CDR3 is 15 amino acids. Per germline, CDR1 LNHDA and CDR2 SQIVND (reference sequence). CDR3 in DNA: TGTGCCAGTAGTATTGAGTTCGTCAGGTCCTACGAGCAGTACTTC. It is translated as CASSIEFVRSYEQYF.

This sequence joins TRBV7-7 and TRBJ2-2; D unclear. The CDR3 is 12 amino acids. The germline V gene has CDR1 SSHAT and CDR2 FNYEAQ (reference sequence). Trimming took 4 bases from V and 7 from J, leaving 7 bases between them. CDR3 nucleotides: TGTGCCAGCAGCTATTTGGACGGGGAGCTGTTTTTT. Its protein is CASSYLDGELFF.

The chain uses TRBV27 and TRBJ2-1, with no clear D. The V gene lost 5 bases and the J gene lost 7 bases, with 18 bases spanning the gap. The CDR3 contains 15 residues. Germline CDR1 reads MNHEY; CDR2 reads SMNVEV (reference sequence). CDR3 in DNA: TGTGCCAGCAGTCCCCTCGGGCCAGCGTCTAATGAGCAGTTCTTC. Translated: CASSPLGPASNEQFF.

The rearrangement links TRBV7-9 to TRBJ2-1; D ambiguous. Germline V lookup: CDR1 SEHNR, CDR2 FQNEAQ (reference sequence). The V and J ends lost 4 bases and 0 bases respectively, with 10 bases between them. The CDR3 runs to 15 residues. This CDR3 is CASSSTRSSYNEQFF. CDR3 DNA sequence: TGTGCCAGCAGCTCGACAAGGAGCTCCTACAATGAGCAGTTCTTC.